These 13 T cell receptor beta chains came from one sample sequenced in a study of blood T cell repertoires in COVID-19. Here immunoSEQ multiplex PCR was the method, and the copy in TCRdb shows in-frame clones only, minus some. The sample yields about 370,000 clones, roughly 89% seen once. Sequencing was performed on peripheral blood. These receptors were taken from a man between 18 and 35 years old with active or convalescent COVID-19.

CDR3 in DNA: TGTGCCAGCCTAGGACAGTTTAATGAAAAACTGTTTTTT. This codes for CASLGQFNEKLFF. The chain uses TRBV2 and TRBJ1-4; D possibly corresponds to TRBD1 (6 bases). Germline CDR1 reads SNHLY; CDR2 reads FYNNEI. Trimming removed 8 bases from V and 4 bases from J, with 11 bases in between. This CDR3 is built from 13 residues.

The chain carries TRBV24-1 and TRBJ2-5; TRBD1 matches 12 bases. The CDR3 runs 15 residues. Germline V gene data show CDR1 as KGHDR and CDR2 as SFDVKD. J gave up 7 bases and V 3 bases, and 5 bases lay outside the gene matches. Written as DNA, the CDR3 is TGTGCCACCAGTGATCCGGGACAGGGGGCGACGACCCAGTACTTC. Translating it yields CATSDPGQGATTQYF.

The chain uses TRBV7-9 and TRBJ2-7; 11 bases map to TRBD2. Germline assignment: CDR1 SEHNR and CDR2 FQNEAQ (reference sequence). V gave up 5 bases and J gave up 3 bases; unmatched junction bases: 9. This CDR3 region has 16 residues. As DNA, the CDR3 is TGTGCCAGCAGCCGTCAACTAGCGGGAGAGAGCTACGAGCAGTACTTC. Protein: CASSRQLAGESYEQYF.

CDR3 bases: TGTGCCAGCAGTTTTGGACTAGCGGGGGGATACAATGAGCAGTTCTTC. Translation: CASSFGLAGGYNEQFF. The chain employs TRBV28 and TRBJ2-1; 14 nucleotides align to TRBD2. Trimming took 3 bases from V and 4 from J; bases not matched to a gene: 2. The CDR3 has 16 residues. In germline, CDR1 is MDHEN, CDR2 SYDVKM.

This CDR3 is CASSLIGTGFFSETQYF. The CDR3 DNA follows: TGTGCCAGCAGCTTGATTGGGACAGGGTTTTTTTCGGAGACCCAGTACTTC. J is TRBJ2-5 and V is TRBV5-5; TRBD1 agrees at 9 bases. The CDR3 length is 17 residues. Trimming took 1 base from V and 5 from J; bases not matched to a gene: 12. CDR1 and CDR2 from the germline V gene are SGHKS and YYEKEE (reference sequence).

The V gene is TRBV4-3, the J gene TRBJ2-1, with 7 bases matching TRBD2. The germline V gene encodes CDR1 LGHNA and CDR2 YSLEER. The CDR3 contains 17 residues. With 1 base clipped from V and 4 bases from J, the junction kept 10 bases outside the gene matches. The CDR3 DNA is TGCGCCAGCAGCCAAGTCGGCCGGGGGGAGTTTTACAATGAGCAGTTCTTC. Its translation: CASSQVGRGEFYNEQFF.

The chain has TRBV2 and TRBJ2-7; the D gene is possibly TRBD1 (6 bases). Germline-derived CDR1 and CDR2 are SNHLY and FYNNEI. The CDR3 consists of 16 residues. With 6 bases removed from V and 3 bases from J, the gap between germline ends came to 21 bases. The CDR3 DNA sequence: TGTGCCAGCAGCGAACCATCGTGGGACACTAACTACGAGCAGTACTTC. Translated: CASSEPSWDTNYEQYF.

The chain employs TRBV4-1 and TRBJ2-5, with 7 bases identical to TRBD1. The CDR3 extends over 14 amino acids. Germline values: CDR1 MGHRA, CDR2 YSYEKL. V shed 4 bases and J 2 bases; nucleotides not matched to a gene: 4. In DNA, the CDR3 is TGCGCCAGCAGCCCCCGACAGGGACAAGAGACCCAGTACTTC. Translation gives CASSPRQGQETQYF.

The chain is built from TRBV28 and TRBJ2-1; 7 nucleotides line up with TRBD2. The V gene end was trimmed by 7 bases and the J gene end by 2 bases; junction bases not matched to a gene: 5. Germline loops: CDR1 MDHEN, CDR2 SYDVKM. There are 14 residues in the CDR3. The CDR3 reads CASTPGGTYNEQFF. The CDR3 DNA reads TGTGCCAGCACTCCGGGGGGAACCTACAATGAGCAGTTCTTC.

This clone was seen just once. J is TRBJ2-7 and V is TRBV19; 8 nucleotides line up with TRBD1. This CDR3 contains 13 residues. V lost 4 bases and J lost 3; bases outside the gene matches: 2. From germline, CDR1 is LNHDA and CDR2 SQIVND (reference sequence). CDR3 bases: TGTGCCAGTAGTAACAGGGGGGTCTACGAGCAGTACTTC. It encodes CASSNRGVYEQYF. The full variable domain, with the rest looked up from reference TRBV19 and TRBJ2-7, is DGGITQSPKYLFRKEGQNVTLSCEQNLNHDAMYWYRQDPGQGLRLIYYSQIVNDFQKGDIAEGYSVSREKKESFPLTVTSAQKNPTAFYLCASSNRGVYEQYFGPGTRLTVT.

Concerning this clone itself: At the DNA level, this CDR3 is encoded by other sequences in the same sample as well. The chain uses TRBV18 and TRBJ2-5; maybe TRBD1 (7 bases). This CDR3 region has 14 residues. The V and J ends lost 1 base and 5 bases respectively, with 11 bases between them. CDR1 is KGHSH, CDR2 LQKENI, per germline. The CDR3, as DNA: TGTGCCAGCTCACCACAACAGGGGAGGGAGACCCAGTACTTC. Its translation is CASSPQQGRETQYF.

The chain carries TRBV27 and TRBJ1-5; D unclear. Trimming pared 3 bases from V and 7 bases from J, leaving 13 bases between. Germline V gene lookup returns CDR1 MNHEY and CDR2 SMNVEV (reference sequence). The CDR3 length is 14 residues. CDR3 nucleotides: TGTGCCAGCAGTTTTTCCGTTTACGGGCAGCCCCAGCATTTT. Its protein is CASSFSVYGQPQHF.

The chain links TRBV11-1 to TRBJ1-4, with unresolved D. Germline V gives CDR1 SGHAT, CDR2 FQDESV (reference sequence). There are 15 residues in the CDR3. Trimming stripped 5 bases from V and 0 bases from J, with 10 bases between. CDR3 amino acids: CASSLSFATNEKLFF. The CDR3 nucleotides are TGTGCCAGCAGCCTCTCCTTTGCAACTAATGAAAAACTGTTTTTT.